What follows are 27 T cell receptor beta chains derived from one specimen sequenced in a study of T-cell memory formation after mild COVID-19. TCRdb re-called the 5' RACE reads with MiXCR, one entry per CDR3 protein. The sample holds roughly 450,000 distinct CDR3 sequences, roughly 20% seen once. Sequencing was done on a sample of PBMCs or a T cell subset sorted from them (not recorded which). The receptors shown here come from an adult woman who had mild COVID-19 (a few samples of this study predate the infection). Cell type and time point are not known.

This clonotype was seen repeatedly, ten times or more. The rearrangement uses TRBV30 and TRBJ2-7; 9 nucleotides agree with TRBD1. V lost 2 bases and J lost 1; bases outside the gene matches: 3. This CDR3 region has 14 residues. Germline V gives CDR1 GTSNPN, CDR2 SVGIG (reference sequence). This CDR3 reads CAWSTGTGSYEQYF. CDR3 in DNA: TGTGCCTGGAGTACCGGGACAGGGTCCTACGAGCAGTACTTC.

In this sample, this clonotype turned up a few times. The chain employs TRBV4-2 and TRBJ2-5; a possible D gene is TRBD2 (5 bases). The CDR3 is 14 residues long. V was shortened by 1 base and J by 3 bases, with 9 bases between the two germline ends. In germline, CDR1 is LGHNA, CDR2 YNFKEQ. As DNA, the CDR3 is TGTGCCAGCAGCCAAGGGACTTCAAAAGAGACCCAGTACTTC. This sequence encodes CASSQGTSKETQYF.

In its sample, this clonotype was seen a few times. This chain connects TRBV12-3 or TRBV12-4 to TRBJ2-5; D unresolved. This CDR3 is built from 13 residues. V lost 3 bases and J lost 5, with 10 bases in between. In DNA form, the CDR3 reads TGTGCCAGCAGTTTCGTGGGGAAGGAGACCCAGTACTTC. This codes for CASSFVGKETQYF.

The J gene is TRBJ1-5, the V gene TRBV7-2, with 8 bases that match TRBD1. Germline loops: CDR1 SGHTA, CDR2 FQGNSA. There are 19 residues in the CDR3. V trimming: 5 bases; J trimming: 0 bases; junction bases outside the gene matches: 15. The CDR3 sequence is CASSPQTGDVTYSNQPQHF. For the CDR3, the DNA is TGTGCCAGCAGCCCCCAGACAGGGGATGTTACGTATAGCAATCAGCCCCAGCATTTT.

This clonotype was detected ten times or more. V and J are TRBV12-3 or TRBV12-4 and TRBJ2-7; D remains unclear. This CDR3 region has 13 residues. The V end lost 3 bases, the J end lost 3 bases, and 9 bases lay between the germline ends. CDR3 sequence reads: CASSFSAYYEQYF. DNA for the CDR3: TGTGCCAGCAGTTTTTCAGCCTACTACGAGCAGTACTTC.

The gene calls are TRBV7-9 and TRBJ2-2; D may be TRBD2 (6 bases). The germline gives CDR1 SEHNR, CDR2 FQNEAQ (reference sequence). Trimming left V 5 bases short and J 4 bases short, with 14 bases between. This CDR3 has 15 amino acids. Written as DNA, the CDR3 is TGTGCCAGCAGCATCACTAGCTTCCCCACCGGGGAGCTGTTTTTT. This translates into CASSITSFPTGELFF.

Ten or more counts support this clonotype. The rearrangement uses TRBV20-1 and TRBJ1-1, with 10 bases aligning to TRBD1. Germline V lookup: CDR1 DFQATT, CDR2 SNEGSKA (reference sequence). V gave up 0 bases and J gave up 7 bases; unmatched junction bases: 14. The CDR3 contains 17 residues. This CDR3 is CSARDPGQGRLRFEAFF. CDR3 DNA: TGCAGTGCTAGAGACCCGGGACAGGGGAGGTTACGATTTGAAGCTTTCTTT.

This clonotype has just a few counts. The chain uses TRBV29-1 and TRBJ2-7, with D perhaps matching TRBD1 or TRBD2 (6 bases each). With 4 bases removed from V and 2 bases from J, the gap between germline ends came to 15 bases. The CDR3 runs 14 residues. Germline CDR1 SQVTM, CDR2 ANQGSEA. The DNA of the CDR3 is TGCAGCGTTGTGAATCAGGGGAGGCCCTACGAGCAGTACTTC. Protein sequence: CSVVNQGRPYEQYF.

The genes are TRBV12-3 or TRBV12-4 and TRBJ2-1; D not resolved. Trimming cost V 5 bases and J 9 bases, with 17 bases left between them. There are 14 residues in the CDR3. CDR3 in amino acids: CASSPSSQRPEQFF. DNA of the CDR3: TGTGCCAGCAGTCCCAGCTCTCAGAGACCTGAGCAGTTCTTC.

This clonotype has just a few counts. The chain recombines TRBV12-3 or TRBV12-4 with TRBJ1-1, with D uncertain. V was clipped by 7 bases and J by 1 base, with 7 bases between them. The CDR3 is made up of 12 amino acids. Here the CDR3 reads CASKQWNTEAFF. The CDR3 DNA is TGTGCCAGCAAGCAGTGGAACACTGAAGCTTTCTTT.

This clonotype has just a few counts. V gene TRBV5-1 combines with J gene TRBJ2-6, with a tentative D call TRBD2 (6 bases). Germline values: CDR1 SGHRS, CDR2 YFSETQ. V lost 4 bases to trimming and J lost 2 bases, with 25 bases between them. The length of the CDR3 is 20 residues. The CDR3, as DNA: TGCGCCAGCAGCCTCCTCCTAGTTGGGGGGTCCTCGACTGGGGCCAACGTCCTGACTTTC. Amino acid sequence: CASSLLLVGGSSTGANVLTF.

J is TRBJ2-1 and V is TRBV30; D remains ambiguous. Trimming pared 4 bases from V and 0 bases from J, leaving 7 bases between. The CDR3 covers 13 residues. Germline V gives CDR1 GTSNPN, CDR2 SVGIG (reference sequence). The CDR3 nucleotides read TGTGCCTGGACCCGGAGCTCCTACAATGAGCAGTTCTTC. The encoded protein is CAWTRSSYNEQFF. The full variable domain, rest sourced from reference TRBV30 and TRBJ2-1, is SQTIHQWPATLVQPVGSPLSLECTVEGTSNPNLYWYRQAAGRGLQLLFYSVGIGQISSEVPQNLSASRPQDRQFILSSKKLLLSDSGFYLCAWTRSSYNEQFFGPGTRLTVL.

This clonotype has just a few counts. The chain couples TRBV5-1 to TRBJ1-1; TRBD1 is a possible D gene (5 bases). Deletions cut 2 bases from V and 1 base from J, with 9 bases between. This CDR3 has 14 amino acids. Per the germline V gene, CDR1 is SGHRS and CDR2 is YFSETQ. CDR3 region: CASSFSQGNTEAFF. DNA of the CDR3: TGCGCCAGCAGCTTCTCGCAGGGGAACACTGAAGCTTTCTTT.

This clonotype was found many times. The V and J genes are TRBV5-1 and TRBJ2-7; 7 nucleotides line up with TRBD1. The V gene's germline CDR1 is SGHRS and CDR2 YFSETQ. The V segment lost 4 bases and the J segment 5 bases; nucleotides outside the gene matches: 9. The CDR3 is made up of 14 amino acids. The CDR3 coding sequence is TGCGCCAGCAGCAAGACAGGGCCCGTTGACGAGCAGTACTTC. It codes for CASSKTGPVDEQYF.

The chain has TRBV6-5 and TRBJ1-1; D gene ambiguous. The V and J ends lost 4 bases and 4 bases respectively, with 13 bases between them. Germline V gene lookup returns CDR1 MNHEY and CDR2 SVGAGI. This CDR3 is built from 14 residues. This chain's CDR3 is CASSSGSETTEAFF. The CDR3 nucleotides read TGTGCCAGCAGTTCGGGTTCGGAGACCACTGAAGCTTTCTTT.

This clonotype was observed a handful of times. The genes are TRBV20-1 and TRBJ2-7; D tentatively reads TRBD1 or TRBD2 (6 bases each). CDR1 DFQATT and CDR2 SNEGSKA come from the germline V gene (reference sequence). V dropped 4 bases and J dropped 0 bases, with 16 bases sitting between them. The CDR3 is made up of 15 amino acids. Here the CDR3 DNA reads TGCAGTGCTATGCTGGGGGGCCCCAGCTCCTACGAGCAGTACTTC. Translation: CSAMLGGPSSYEQYF.

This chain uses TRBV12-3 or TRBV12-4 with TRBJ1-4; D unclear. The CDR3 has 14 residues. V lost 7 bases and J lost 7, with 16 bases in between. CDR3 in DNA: TGTGCCAGCAACCTACCCCTCTTCGGTGAAAAACTGTTTTTT. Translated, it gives CASNLPLFGEKLFF.

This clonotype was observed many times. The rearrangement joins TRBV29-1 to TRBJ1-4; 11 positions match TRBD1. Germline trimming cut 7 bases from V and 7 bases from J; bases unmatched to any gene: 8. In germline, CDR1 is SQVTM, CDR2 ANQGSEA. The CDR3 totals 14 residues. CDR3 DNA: TGCAGCGGGGGAACCGGGACAGGGGGTGAAAAACTGTTTTTT. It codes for CSGGTGTGGEKLFF. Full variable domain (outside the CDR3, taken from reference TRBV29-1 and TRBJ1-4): SAVISQKPSRDICQRGTSLTIQCQVDSQVTMMFWYRQQPGQSLTLIATANQGSEATYESGFVIDKFPISRPNLTFSTLTVSNMSPEDSSIYLCSGGTGTGGEKLFFGSGTQLSVL.

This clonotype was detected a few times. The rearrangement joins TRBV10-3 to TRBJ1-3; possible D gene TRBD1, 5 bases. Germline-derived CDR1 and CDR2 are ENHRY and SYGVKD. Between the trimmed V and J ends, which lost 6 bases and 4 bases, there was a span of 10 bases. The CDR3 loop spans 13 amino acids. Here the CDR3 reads CAISGTSGNTIYF. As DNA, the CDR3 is TGTGCCATCAGCGGGACTTCGGGAAACACCATATATTTT.

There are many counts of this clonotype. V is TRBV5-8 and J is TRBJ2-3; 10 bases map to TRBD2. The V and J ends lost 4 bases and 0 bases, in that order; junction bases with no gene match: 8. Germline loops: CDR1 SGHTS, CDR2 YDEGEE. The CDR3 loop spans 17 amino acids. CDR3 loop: CASSAFGGLASTDTQYF. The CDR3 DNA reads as TGTGCCAGCAGCGCATTTGGGGGACTAGCGAGCACAGATACGCAGTATTTT.

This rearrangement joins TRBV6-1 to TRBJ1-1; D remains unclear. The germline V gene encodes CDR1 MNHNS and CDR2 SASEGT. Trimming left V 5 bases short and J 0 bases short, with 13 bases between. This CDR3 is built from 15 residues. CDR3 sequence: CASSWTVNMNTEAFF. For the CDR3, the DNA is TGTGCCAGCAGTTGGACGGTGAACATGAACACTGAAGCTTTCTTT.

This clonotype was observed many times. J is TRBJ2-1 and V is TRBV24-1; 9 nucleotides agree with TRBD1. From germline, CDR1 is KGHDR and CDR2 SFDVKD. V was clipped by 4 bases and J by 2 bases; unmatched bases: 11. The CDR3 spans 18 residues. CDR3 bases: TGTGCCACCAGTGACCGAATTCCGGGACAGGGAACCTACAATGAGCAGTTCTTC. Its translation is CATSDRIPGQGTYNEQFF.

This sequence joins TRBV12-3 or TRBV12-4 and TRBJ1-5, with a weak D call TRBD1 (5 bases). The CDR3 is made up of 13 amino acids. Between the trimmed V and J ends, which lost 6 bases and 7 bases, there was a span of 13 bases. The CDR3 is CASRVGDYQPQHF. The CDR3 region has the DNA TGTGCCAGCAGAGTGGGGGACTACCAGCCCCAGCATTTT.

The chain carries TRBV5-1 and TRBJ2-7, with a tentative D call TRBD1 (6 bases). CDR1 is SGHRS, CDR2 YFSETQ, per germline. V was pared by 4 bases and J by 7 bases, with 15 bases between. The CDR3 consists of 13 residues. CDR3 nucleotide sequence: TGCGCCAGCAGCGGACCGGGACAAATGGAGCAGTACTTC. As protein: CASSGPGQMEQYF.

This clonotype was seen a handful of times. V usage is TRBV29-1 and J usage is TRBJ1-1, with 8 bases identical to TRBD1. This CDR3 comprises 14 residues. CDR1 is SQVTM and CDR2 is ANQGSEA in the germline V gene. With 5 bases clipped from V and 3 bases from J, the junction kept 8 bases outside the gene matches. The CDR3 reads CSVWGTGLYTEAFF. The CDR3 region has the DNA TGCAGCGTTTGGGGGACAGGTCTATACACTGAAGCTTTCTTT.

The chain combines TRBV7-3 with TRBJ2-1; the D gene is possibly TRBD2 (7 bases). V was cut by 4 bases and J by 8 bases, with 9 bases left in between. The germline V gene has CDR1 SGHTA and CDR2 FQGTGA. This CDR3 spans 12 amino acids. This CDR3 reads CASSSGGHEQFF. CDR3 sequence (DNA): TGTGCCAGCAGCTCCGGGGGGCATGAGCAGTTCTTC.

CDR3 residues: CASSVEGVKEQYF. CDR3 in DNA: TGCGCCAGCAGTGTTGAGGGGGTGAAAGAGCAGTACTTC. The V gene is TRBV5-1, the J gene TRBJ2-7; the D gene is possibly TRBD1 (6 bases). The CDR3 runs to 13 residues. CDR1 is SGHRS, CDR2 YFSETQ, per germline. The V end lost 5 bases, the J end lost 7 bases, and 16 bases lay between the germline ends.